Below are 16 T cell receptor beta chains sequenced from a single sample in a study of shared clonotypes between healthy human individuals. Using immunoSEQ multiplex PCR, the repertoire was profiled, and TCRdb retains in-frame clones only, with some absent. The table shows some 2,400,000 clones, with approximately 96% occurring only once. What was sequenced was naive CD4+ T cells sorted from blood. Subset given: CD45RA+ positively selected. The receptors were sampled from a young man in good health.

The CDR3 DNA reads TGTGCCAGCAGACCTTCTGGAAACACCATATATTTT. Its protein is CASRPSGNTIYF. The chain is built from TRBV25-1 and TRBJ1-3; no clear D. The CDR3 covers 12 residues. Germline assignment: CDR1 MGHDK and CDR2 SYGVNS. The ends were cut back, 6 bases at V and 1 base at J, with 4 bases in the middle.

J is TRBJ2-7 and V is TRBV6-5, with 8 bases aligning to TRBD2. The CDR3 consists of 15 residues. Losses at the gene ends were 6 bases for V and 0 bases for J; bases not matched to a gene: 7. The germline V gene has CDR1 MNHEY and CDR2 SVGAGI. DNA for the CDR3: TGTGCCAGCAGCTCCGGGACTAGGGCCTCCTACGAGCAGTACTTC. This gives the protein CASSSGTRASYEQYF.

CDR3 sequence (DNA): TGTGCCAGCAAAGGGAAAGCCCCCTATGGCTACACCTTC. Translated, it gives CASKGKAPYGYTF. The chain employs TRBV28 and TRBJ1-2, with D uncertain. CDR3 size: 13 residues. V shed 7 bases and J shed 4 bases, with 13 bases lying between them. Per the germline V gene, CDR1 is MDHEN and CDR2 is SYDVKM.

This clone was found once. The chain couples TRBV28 to TRBJ2-1; D is uncertain. The germline CDR1 and CDR2 sequences are MDHEN and SYDVKM. The CDR3 has 13 amino acids. The V end was cut by 2 bases, the J end by 5 bases, with 7 bases between. The CDR3 nucleotides read TGTGCCAGCAGTTTAGCCAACGACAATGAGCAGTTCTTC. Its protein is CASSLANDNEQFF.

The V call is TRBV6-1, the J call TRBJ1-5; D perhaps matches TRBD1 (6 bases). Germline V CDR1 and CDR2: MNHNS, SASEGT. V was cut by 7 bases and J by 3 bases, with 13 bases left in between. The CDR3 runs 14 residues. CDR3 nucleotides: TGTGCCAGCAACTTCGGGGGGCCCAATCAGCCCCAGCATTTT. Protein product: CASNFGGPNQPQHF.

The V call is TRBV5-1, the J call TRBJ1-6; D unresolved. This CDR3 spans 16 amino acids. Germline-derived CDR1 and CDR2 are SGHRS and YFSETQ. The ends were cut back, 1 base at V and 5 bases at J, with 13 bases in the middle. The CDR3: CASSLTENQNNSPLHF. CDR3 nucleotide sequence: TGCGCCAGCAGCTTGACGGAGAACCAAAATAATTCACCCCTCCACTTT.

The chain recombines TRBV7-9 with TRBJ2-5; TRBD1 or TRBD2 may be the D gene (5 bases each). The CDR3 extends over 16 amino acids. CDR1 is SEHNR and CDR2 is FQNEAQ in the germline V gene (reference sequence). Trimming removed 2 bases at V and 2 bases at J, with 15 bases between. CDR3 amino acids: CASSLSSGGGQETQYF. In DNA form, the CDR3 reads TGTGCCAGCAGCTTATCAAGCGGTGGGGGACAAGAGACCCAGTACTTC.

The rearrangement uses TRBV4-3 and TRBJ2-3, with TRBD2 identical over 13 bases. CDR1 and CDR2 from the germline V gene are LGHNA and YSLEER. V trimming: 2 bases; J trimming: 3 bases; junction bases outside the gene matches: 5. The CDR3 consists of 17 residues. CDR3 sequence (DNA): TGCGCCAGCAGCCAAAACGCACTAGCGGGAGGGACAGATACGCAGTATTTT. This encodes CASSQNALAGGTDTQYF.

The chain employs TRBV19 and TRBJ1-2; D perhaps matches TRBD1 (6 bases). Trimming shortened V by 10 bases and J by 4 bases, and 16 bases separated the two germline ends. Germline V gives CDR1 LNHDA, CDR2 SQIVND (reference sequence). CDR3 length: 13 amino acids. The CDR3 loop is CAISYRDGYGYTF. In DNA form, the CDR3 reads TGTGCCATTTCATACAGGGACGGCTATGGCTACACCTTC.

This clone was seen only once. Other nucleotide sequences from this sample produce the same CDR3. This chain links TRBV6-5 with TRBJ2-7; TRBD2 aligns across 8 bases. Germline V CDR1 and CDR2: MNHEY, SVGAGI. The length of the CDR3 is 14 residues. With 7 bases clipped from V and 1 base from J, the junction kept 6 bases outside the gene matches. CDR3 nucleotides: TGTGCCAGCACCGCTAGCGGGTCTTCCTACGAGCAGTACTTC. Translation: CASTASGSSYEQYF.

On this clone: Distinct nucleotide sequences in the sample also encode this CDR3. The V call is TRBV6-5, the J call TRBJ1-2, with unresolved D. Trimming shortened V by 9 bases and J by 2 bases, and 7 bases separated the two germline ends. Germline lookup yields CDR1 MNHEY and CDR2 SVGAGI. CDR3 length: 11 amino acids. Written as DNA, the CDR3 is TGTGCCAGTGGAGCAAACTATGGCTACACCTTC. It translates to CASGANYGYTF.

V is TRBV19 and J is TRBJ2-5; no clear D gene. The V gene lost 3 bases and the J gene lost 1 base, with 9 bases spanning the gap. CDR3 length: 14 residues. Per the germline V gene, CDR1 is LNHDA and CDR2 is SQIVND (reference sequence). CDR3: CASSMGGPQETQYF. CDR3 DNA sequence: TGTGCCAGTAGTATGGGCGGACCCCAAGAGACCCAGTACTTC.

The gene calls are TRBV7-2 and TRBJ1-3; D gene uncertain. The CDR3 length is 17 residues. Looked up from germline, CDR1 is SGHTA and CDR2 is FQGNSA. V was pared by 3 bases and J by 0 bases, with 15 bases between. CDR3 in DNA: TGTGCCAGCAGCTTTGGGCAGGCCCTCATCTCTGGAAACACCATATATTTT. Protein product: CASSFGQALISGNTIYF.

V is TRBV5-1 and J is TRBJ2-3, with no clear D. Germline V gives CDR1 SGHRS, CDR2 YFSETQ. The CDR3 spans 18 residues. V lost 2 bases and J 2 bases, leaving 21 bases between the germline ends. The CDR3 here is CASSLGSPNPLTTDTQYF. DNA for the CDR3: TGCGCCAGCAGCTTAGGCTCACCTAATCCCCTTACCACAGATACGCAGTATTTT.

The chain uses TRBV2 and TRBJ2-2; possible D gene TRBD1, 5 bases. The CDR3 consists of 12 residues. CDR1 SNHLY and CDR2 FYNNEI come from the germline V gene. Trimming shortened V by 8 bases and J by 4 bases, and 8 bases separated the two germline ends. CDR3 in DNA: TGTGCCAGCGGTAGGGGCACCGGGGAGCTGTTTTTT. Translated: CASGRGTGELFF.

Concerning this clone itself: The identical CDR3 is also encoded by other nucleotide sequences in the sample. The chain is built from TRBV18 and TRBJ2-7, with a possible D match to TRBD2 (6 bases). V lost 3 bases to trimming and J lost 2 bases, with 11 bases between them. Germline CDR1 KGHSH, CDR2 LQKENI. This CDR3 comprises 14 residues. The CDR3 here is CASSPPPGAYEQYF. DNA of the CDR3: TGTGCCAGCTCACCTCCTCCGGGGGCCTACGAGCAGTACTTC.